These 15 T cell receptor beta chains were all obtained from the same sample, sequenced in a study of OX40 agonist ivuxolimab in advanced cancers. TCRdb's table, derived via immunoSEQ multiplex PCR, lists solely in-frame clones and lacks some. Counted here are roughly 38,000 clones, 82% occurring once; the ten biggest clones make up 1.8%. The sample here was CD4+ or CD8+ T cells sorted from blood, taken in a trial of the OX40 agonist ivuxolimab. The receptors here all came from an adult with an advanced solid tumor such as melanoma, head and neck, liver or kidney cancer.

The rearrangement joins TRBV29-1 to TRBJ2-1, with 8 positions matching TRBD2. The CDR3 has 17 residues. CDR1 is SQVTM, CDR2 ANQGSEA, per germline. V trimming: 7 bases; J trimming: 2 bases; junction bases outside the gene matches: 16. The DNA of the CDR3 is TGCAGCGCCAAGGTCCCCAATAGCGGGGAGACCTACAATGAGCAGTTCTTC. This encodes CSAKVPNSGETYNEQFF.

The chain combines TRBV15 with TRBJ1-5; D is undetermined. This CDR3 has 14 amino acids. Germline-derived CDR1 and CDR2 are LNHNV and YYDKDF (reference sequence). V was pared by 4 bases and J by 2 bases, with 9 bases between. The CDR3 protein is CATSTGGGNQPQHF. The DNA of the CDR3 is TGTGCCACCAGCACCGGTGGTGGCAATCAGCCCCAGCATTTT.

This clone has a handful of counts. The chain uses TRBV2 and TRBJ1-5, with 7 bases fitting TRBD1. Germline V gives CDR1 SNHLY, CDR2 FYNNEI. The CDR3 is 13 amino acids. Germline trimming cut 7 bases from V and 5 bases from J; bases unmatched to any gene: 5. The CDR3 loop reads CASTQGLDQPQHF. The CDR3 nucleotides read TGTGCCAGCACACAGGGGTTGGATCAGCCCCAGCATTTT.

V and J are TRBV4-1 and TRBJ2-5, with 12 positions matching TRBD1. The CDR3 sequence is 18 residues long. CDR1 is MGHRA, CDR2 YSYEKL, per germline. V lost 0 bases and J lost 6; bases outside the gene matches: 11. Written as DNA, the CDR3 is TGCGCCAGCAGCCAAGAATGGCGTGGGGACAGGGGGCGTCAGACCCAGTACTTC. Its translation: CASSQEWRGDRGRQTQYF.

The chain joins TRBV5-1 to TRBJ1-3; tentatively, D is TRBD1 (5 bases). The V end lost 0 bases, the J end lost 0 bases, and 7 bases lay between the germline ends. Germline CDR1 reads SGHRS; CDR2 reads YFSETQ. The CDR3 loop spans 15 amino acids. The chain's CDR3 is CASSLGGNSGNTIYF. Written as DNA, the CDR3 is TGCGCCAGCAGCTTGGGGGGGAACTCTGGAAACACCATATATTTT. The entire variable domain, with the rest obtained from reference TRBV5-1 and TRBJ1-3, is as follows: KAGVTQTPRYLIKTRGQQVTLSCSPISGHRSVSWYQQTPGQGLQFLFEYFSETQRNKGNFPGRFSGRQFSNSRSEMNVSTLELGDSALYLCASSLGGNSGNTIYFGEGSWLTVV.

V gene TRBV7-2 combines with J gene TRBJ2-1, with 10 bases lining up with TRBD2. Unmatched junction bases numbered 8, after V lost 6 bases and J lost 6 bases. This CDR3 has 15 amino acids. Germline CDR1 SGHTA, CDR2 FQGNSA. In DNA, the CDR3 is TGTGCCAGCAGGGTTAGCGGGGGGAGGGTCAATGAGCAGTTCTTC. Protein sequence: CASRVSGGRVNEQFF. Full variable domain (outside the CDR3, taken from reference TRBV7-2 and TRBJ2-1): GAGVSQSPSNKVTEKGKDVELRCDPISGHTALYWYRQSLGQGLEFLIYFQGNSAPDKSGLPSDRFSAERTGGSVSTLTIQRTQQEDSAVYLCASRVSGGRVNEQFFGPGTRLTVL.

The chain employs TRBV7-2 and TRBJ2-5; TRBD1 agrees at 7 bases. Germline V gives CDR1 SGHTA, CDR2 FQGNSA. The CDR3 extends over 14 amino acids. The V gene end was trimmed by 5 bases and the J gene end by 5 bases; junction bases not matched to a gene: 8. The chain's CDR3 is CASSLTGVGETQYF. The CDR3 DNA reads TGTGCCAGCAGCCTAACAGGGGTAGGGGAGACCCAGTACTTC.

Details on this clone: The junction differs from germline at one of its ends, possibly a read error. This chain links TRBV6-1 with TRBJ2-1; 8 bases agree with TRBD1. Germline V gene sequence: CDR1 MNHNS, CDR2 SASEGT. The CDR3 loop spans 15 amino acids. CDR3 bases: TGTGCCAGCAGAGAAGACAGGGGAATTTACAATGAGCAGTTCTTC. Translating gives CASREDRGIYNEQFF.

The J gene is TRBJ1-2, the V gene TRBV21-1; TRBD1, the table's D call, lacks a check against the DNA. TRBV21-1 is a pseudogene. The CDR3 is 19 amino acids. CDR3 sequence (DNA): TGTGCCAGCAGCAAAGCGTCTGGGACAGGGAGCTGGCGGAGCTATGGCTACACCTTC. Translating gives CASSKASGTGSWRSYGYTF.

The chain employs TRBV19 and TRBJ1-2; possibly TRBD1 for D (6 bases). V was shortened by 3 bases and J by 0 bases, with 20 bases between the two germline ends. The CDR3 covers 18 residues. In germline, CDR1 is LNHDA, CDR2 SQIVND (reference sequence). CDR3 sequence (DNA): TGTGCCAGTAGTATCTACGGGACAATCTTCGCTTCTAACTATGGCTACACCTTC. Its translation: CASSIYGTIFASNYGYTF.

This chain joins TRBV15 and TRBJ2-7; weak D call: TRBD1 (5 bases). The CDR3 has 15 amino acids. Germline CDR1 is LNHNV and CDR2 is YYDKDF (reference sequence). Trimming removed 0 bases from V and 4 bases from J, with 13 bases in between. The CDR3 region is CATSRDGSGLYEQYF. The CDR3 DNA is TGTGCCACCAGCAGAGATGGTTCAGGGTTATACGAGCAGTACTTC.

The chain is built from TRBV6-4 and TRBJ1-1; no firm D call. Germline CDR1 reads MRHNA; CDR2 reads SNTAGT. V lost 4 bases, J lost 0 bases, and 6 bases lay in between. The CDR3 covers 13 residues. Here the CDR3 reads CASSAMVNTEAFF. CDR3 nucleotides: TGTGCCAGCAGTGCTATGGTGAACACTGAAGCTTTCTTT.

In its sample, this clone was seen once. The rearrangement joins TRBV5-4 to TRBJ2-2, with TRBD2 matching over 13 bases. The V and J ends lost 4 bases and 4 bases, in that order; junction bases with no gene match: 4. Germline V gene data show CDR1 as SGHNT and CDR2 as YYREEE (reference sequence). The CDR3 length is 16 residues. This CDR3 is CASSGGLAGSTGELFF. The CDR3 DNA reads TGTGCCAGCAGCGGGGGACTAGCGGGGTCCACCGGGGAGCTGTTTTTT.

The rearrangement links TRBV5-3 to TRBJ1-5; a weak D match, TRBD1 (5 bases). TRBV5-3 is annotated as an ORF whose role is uncertain. There are 16 residues in the CDR3. V was trimmed by 1 base and J by 0 bases, leaving 11 bases between them. In DNA form, the CDR3 reads TGTGCCAGAAGCTTGTGTGGGACCACTAGCAATCAGCCCCAGCATTTT. The encoded protein is CARSLCGTTSNQPQHF.

Turning to this clone: Its ends do not fully match the called genes, so a read error is possible. This chain uses TRBV2 with TRBJ2-7, with D perhaps matching TRBD1 or TRBD2 (5 bases each). Germline V gene lookup returns CDR1 SNHLY and CDR2 FYNNEI. This CDR3 has 12 residues. The CDR3 DNA is TGTGCCAGCAGTGGGGGGTACAGTGAAGTGTGGTTC. Protein sequence: CASSGGYSEVWF.